These T cell receptor beta chains were read from a single sample in a study of blood T cell repertoires in COVID-19. Generated by immunoSEQ multiplex PCR, the TCRdb table keeps only in-frame clones and is missing some. The sample has 330,000 or so clones, approximately 90% seen once; the top ten hold around 3.9%. Input material: peripheral blood. These receptors came from a woman aged 60 to 75 with COVID-19, enrolled during active disease. The CDR3 runs from the conserved cysteine through the conserved F or W. The order of the fields is J gene, clone size, V gene, D gene, CDR3 length, CDR3 DNA, CDR3 protein. A D gene is named only where the DNA matches it firmly. Size is stated for part of the rows, as once, few or many counts, or as a class when the clone is expanded.

J gene: TRBJ1-1
clone size: .
V gene: TRBV14
D gene: .
CDR3 length: 13
CDR3 DNA: TGTGCCAGCAATATCCAGATGAACACTGAAGCTTTCTTT
CDR3 protein: CASNIQMNTEAFF

J gene: TRBJ2-5
clone size: .
V gene: TRBV28
D gene: .
CDR3 length: 14
CDR3 DNA: TGTGCCAGCAGACCAACAGGGAAGGGAGAGACCCAGTACTTC
CDR3 protein: CASRPTGKGETQYF

J gene: TRBJ1-1
clone size: .
V gene: TRBV29-1
D gene: .
CDR3 length: 13
CDR3 DNA: TGCAGCGTTGCAGGGACGGGGGGCACTGAAGCTTTCTTT
CDR3 protein: CSVAGTGGTEAFF

J gene: TRBJ2-7
clone size: few
V gene: TRBV4-1
D gene: TRBD1
CDR3 length: 15
CDR3 DNA: TGCGCCAGCAGCCAGGGGTCCGGGACAGGCTACGAGCAGTACTTC
CDR3 protein: CASSQGSGTGYEQYF

J gene: TRBJ1-6
clone size: .
V gene: TRBV5-4
D gene: TRBD1
CDR3 length: 15
CDR3 DNA: TGTGCCAGCAGCTTAGGACAGGGGATCGACTCACCCCTCCACTTT
CDR3 protein: CASSLGQGIDSPLHF

J gene: TRBJ2-3
clone size: .
V gene: TRBV24-1
D gene: .
CDR3 length: 16
CDR3 DNA: TGTGCCACCAGTGATAATGTGCCGGGGAGGGGGGATACGCAGTATTTT
CDR3 protein: CATSDNVPGRGDTQYF

J gene: TRBJ2-1
clone size: .
V gene: TRBV7-9
D gene: TRBD2
CDR3 length: 15
CDR3 DNA: TGTGCCAGCAGCTTCGGGACTAGTTTGGTCGATGAGCAGTTCTTC
CDR3 protein: CASSFGTSLVDEQFF

J gene: TRBJ1-2
clone size: once
V gene: TRBV9
D gene: .
CDR3 length: 13
CDR3 DNA: TGTGCCAGCAGCGTAGTTCGGGGGGCTGGCTACACCTTC
CDR3 protein: CASSVVRGAGYTF

J gene: TRBJ1-1
clone size: .
V gene: TRBV7-2
D gene: .
CDR3 length: 16
CDR3 DNA: TGTGCCAGCAGCTTAGGACAGTTGGTTATGAACACTGAAGCTTTCTTT
CDR3 protein: CASSLGQLVMNTEAFF

J gene: TRBJ2-5
clone size: .
V gene: TRBV4-1
D gene: TRBD1
CDR3 length: 16
CDR3 DNA: TGCGCCAGCAGGCCACGGACAGGGGGCGTTTGGGAGACCCAGTACTTC
CDR3 protein: CASRPRTGGVWETQYF

J gene: TRBJ1-6
clone size: .
V gene: TRBV4-2
D gene: TRBD1
CDR3 length: 16
CDR3 DNA: TGTGCCAGCAGCCAACTTTCCGGGACAGGGCATTCACCCCTCCACTTT
CDR3 protein: CASSQLSGTGHSPLHF

J gene: TRBJ2-7
clone size: .
V gene: TRBV5-1
D gene: .
CDR3 length: 16
CDR3 DNA: TGCGCCAGCAGCTGGTTTCCGAGGACTAAACCCTACGAGCAGTACTTC
CDR3 protein: CASSWFPRTKPYEQYF

J gene: TRBJ2-5
clone size: .
V gene: TRBV5-4
D gene: TRBD2
CDR3 length: 15
CDR3 DNA: TGTGCCAGCAGCCTCACTAGCGGGCGACAAGAGACCCAGTACTTC
CDR3 protein: CASSLTSGRQETQYF

J gene: TRBJ2-4
clone size: .
V gene: TRBV9
D gene: TRBD1
CDR3 length: 15
CDR3 DNA: TGTGCCAGTATTCTAACGGGACAGGGGGGAAACATTCAGTACTTC
CDR3 protein: CASILTGQGGNIQYF

J gene: TRBJ2-4
clone size: .
V gene: TRBV30
D gene: .
CDR3 length: 14
CDR3 DNA: TGTGCCTGGAGTAAAGGATTGGCAGCGAACATTCAGTACTTC
CDR3 protein: CAWSKGLAANIQYF

J gene: TRBJ2-5
clone size: .
V gene: TRBV6-1
D gene: TRBD2
CDR3 length: 15
CDR3 DNA: TGTGCCAGCACCTCGAGCGGGATTGGGCAAGAGACCCAGTACTTC
CDR3 protein: CASTSSGIGQETQYF

J gene: TRBJ1-1
clone size: .
V gene: TRBV6-5
D gene: .
CDR3 length: 13
CDR3 DNA: TGTGCCAGCACGGACACGATGAACACTGAAGCTTTCTTT
CDR3 protein: CASTDTMNTEAFF

J gene: TRBJ2-1
clone size: .
V gene: TRBV30
D gene: .
CDR3 length: 11
CDR3 DNA: TGTGCCTGGACCCTAGCGTATGAGCAGTTCTTC
CDR3 protein: CAWTLAYEQFF

J gene: TRBJ2-5
clone size: .
V gene: TRBV5-4
D gene: TRBD2
CDR3 length: 16
CDR3 DNA: TGTGCCAGCAGCCTCGGACTAGCGGGGGGTCGGGAGACCCAGTACTTC
CDR3 protein: CASSLGLAGGRETQYF

J gene: TRBJ1-2
clone size: .
V gene: TRBV30
D gene: .
CDR3 length: 12
CDR3 DNA: TGTGCCTGGGGCAGGGCTAACTATGGCTACACCTTC
CDR3 protein: CAWGRANYGYTF

J gene: TRBJ2-7
clone size: .
V gene: TRBV10-3
D gene: TRBD2
CDR3 length: 18
CDR3 DNA: TGTGCCATCAGTGGGGGGACTAGCGGGGGCCGGTTCTCCTACGAGCAGTACTTC
CDR3 protein: CAISGGTSGGRFSYEQYF

J gene: TRBJ1-5
clone size: .
V gene: TRBV6-2/TRBV6-3
D gene: TRBD1
CDR3 length: 17
CDR3 DNA: TGTGCCAGCAGTTACTACCGGGACAGGGCAATGTATCAGCCCCAGCATTTT
CDR3 protein: CASSYYRDRAMYQPQHF

J gene: TRBJ1-2
clone size: once
V gene: TRBV27
D gene: TRBD1
CDR3 length: 19
CDR3 DNA: TGTGCCAGCAGTTTAGATTTCAAGACAGGGGGCGCAGGGGTCTATGGCTACACCTTC
CDR3 protein: CASSLDFKTGGAGVYGYTF

J gene: TRBJ2-7
clone size: .
V gene: TRBV6-2/TRBV6-3
D gene: .
CDR3 length: 13
CDR3 DNA: TGTGCCAGCAGTTACCCCCCCCGGGGGACGCAGTACTTC
CDR3 protein: CASSYPPRGTQYF

J gene: TRBJ2-7
clone size: few
V gene: TRBV7-2
D gene: .
CDR3 length: 14
CDR3 DNA: TGTGCCAGCAGCTTGGGCCCTTCAAGCGGCGAGCAGTACTTC
CDR3 protein: CASSLGPSSGEQYF

J gene: TRBJ2-5
clone size: .
V gene: TRBV7-9
D gene: .
CDR3 length: 14
CDR3 DNA: TGTGCCAGCAGCTTACTGACAGATTCGGAGACCCAGTACTTC
CDR3 protein: CASSLLTDSETQYF

J gene: TRBJ1-1
clone size: .
V gene: TRBV19
D gene: .
CDR3 length: 13
CDR3 DNA: TGTGCCAGTATGGGGAGCATGAACACTGAAGCTTTCTTT
CDR3 protein: CASMGSMNTEAFF

J gene: TRBJ2-2
clone size: once
V gene: TRBV5-1
D gene: TRBD1
CDR3 length: 16
CDR3 DNA: TGCGCCAGCAGCACCATTTACAGGGGGCGAGGCGGGGAGCTGTTTTTT
CDR3 protein: CASSTIYRGRGGELFF

J gene: TRBJ1-1
clone size: .
V gene: TRBV6-1
D gene: .
CDR3 length: 16
CDR3 DNA: TGTGCCAGCAGTGGATCTAACAGGCCCATGAACACTGAAGCTTTCTTT
CDR3 protein: CASSGSNRPMNTEAFF

J gene: TRBJ1-2
clone size: .
V gene: TRBV19
D gene: .
CDR3 length: 14
CDR3 DNA: TGTGCCAGTAGTCCCAATCAAGCTCGCCATGGCTACACCTTC
CDR3 protein: CASSPNQARHGYTF

J gene: TRBJ1-2
clone size: .
V gene: TRBV25-1
D gene: .
CDR3 length: 14
CDR3 DNA: TGTGCCAGCAGTGAAACTTTCGCCGGCTATGGCTACACCTTC
CDR3 protein: CASSETFAGYGYTF

J gene: TRBJ1-4
clone size: .
V gene: TRBV3-1/TRBV3-2
D gene: TRBD1
CDR3 length: 17
CDR3 DNA: TGTGCCAGCAGCCCAGACAGGGGGGCAGAAAATAATGAAAAACTGTTTTTT
CDR3 protein: CASSPDRGAENNEKLFF

J gene: TRBJ1-5
clone size: .
V gene: TRBV19
D gene: .
CDR3 length: 13
CDR3 DNA: TGTGCCAGTAGTAACCATAGGGAGCAGCCCCAGCATTTT
CDR3 protein: CASSNHREQPQHF

J gene: TRBJ1-4
clone size: .
V gene: TRBV29-1
D gene: .
CDR3 length: 16
CDR3 DNA: TGCAGCGTTAGTCGGGGGACCTCTGCAACTAATGAAAAACTGTTTTTT
CDR3 protein: CSVSRGTSATNEKLFF

J gene: TRBJ1-1
clone size: .
V gene: TRBV2
D gene: TRBD1
CDR3 length: 14
CDR3 DNA: TGTGCCAGCGCCCGACAGGGGGCAGGAACTGAAGCTTTCTTT
CDR3 protein: CASARQGAGTEAFF

J gene: TRBJ2-3
clone size: .
V gene: TRBV6-5
D gene: .
CDR3 length: 15
CDR3 DNA: TGTGCCAGCAGTTACCGGCGGATCCACACAGATACGCAGTATTTT
CDR3 protein: CASSYRRIHTDTQYF

J gene: TRBJ1-1
clone size: .
V gene: TRBV19
D gene: TRBD1
CDR3 length: 13
CDR3 DNA: TGTGCCAGTACCCAAGACAGGGGTACTGAAGCTTTCTTT
CDR3 protein: CASTQDRGTEAFF

J gene: TRBJ2-6
clone size: .
V gene: TRBV19
D gene: .
CDR3 length: 15
CDR3 DNA: TGTGCCAGTAGTCCCCCGGGCTCTGGGGCCAACGTCCTGACTTTC
CDR3 protein: CASSPPGSGANVLTF

J gene: TRBJ2-3
clone size: .
V gene: TRBV6-5
D gene: .
CDR3 length: 12
CDR3 DNA: TGTGCCAGCAGTTCGGCTCGGGGTACGCAGTATTTT
CDR3 protein: CASSSARGTQYF

J gene: TRBJ2-1
clone size: .
V gene: TRBV6-5
D gene: TRBD1
CDR3 length: 13
CDR3 DNA: TGTGCCAGCAGACGGACAGGCCACAATGAGCAGTTCTTC
CDR3 protein: CASRRTGHNEQFF

J gene: TRBJ1-1
clone size: .
V gene: TRBV10-3
D gene: .
CDR3 length: 13
CDR3 DNA: TGTGCCATCAGCGCCGGACAATCGGCTGAAGCTTTCTTT
CDR3 protein: CAISAGQSAEAFF

J gene: TRBJ2-7
clone size: .
V gene: TRBV12-5
D gene: TRBD1
CDR3 length: 14
CDR3 DNA: TGTGCTAGTGGTTTGGTCCAGGGGGTCTACGAGCAGTACTTC
CDR3 protein: CASGLVQGVYEQYF

J gene: TRBJ1-1
clone size: .
V gene: TRBV5-1
D gene: .
CDR3 length: 14
CDR3 DNA: TGCGCCAGCAGCCCCGATAGAGGGAGGACTGAAGCTTTCTTT
CDR3 protein: CASSPDRGRTEAFF

J gene: TRBJ2-3
clone size: .
V gene: TRBV11-2
D gene: TRBD2
CDR3 length: 16
CDR3 DNA: TGTGCCAGCAGCCCCCGGCTAGCGGGGGAGGCAGATACGCAGTATTTT
CDR3 protein: CASSPRLAGEADTQYF